Included here is one T cell receptor (beta chain) sequence, with context. Its antigen remains unknown. The TCRbeta library was prepared with unique molecular identifiers. Via MiXCR, TCRdb re-called the PCR reads, giving one row per CDR3 protein. The repertoire holds about 240,000 distinct CDR3 sequences, with about 26% as singletons. In germline, CDR1 is MDHEN, CDR2 SYDVKM. V was shortened by 6 bases and J by 0 bases, with 12 bases between the two germline ends. This CDR3 is 15 amino acids long. This record belongs to a study of T-cell reconstitution after alpha-beta-depleted transplantation in children. Study outcomes and limitations: By one year post-transplant, T-cell counts and diversity largely arose from T cells that were newly produced. After transplant, high TCRbeta diversity at day 60 in some patients arose from surviving recipient T cells and thymic progenitors. Reportedly, alpha-beta T cells present about two months post-transplant originated from several hundred expanded clones of graft origin.

This clonotype was sampled from a girl aged 2 to 9 with Fanconi anemia, due to receive a stem cell transplant. The sequencing here drew on PBMCs, taken before TCRalphabeta/CD19-depleted stem cell transplant. This chain joins TRBV28 and TRBJ1-5, with D possibly TRBD1 on 6 matching bases. The CDR3 reads CASRLTGYSNQPQHF. DNA for the CDR3: TGTGCCAGCAGACTCACAGGGTATAGCAATCAGCCCCAGCATTTT.